The rows below give T cell receptor beta chains drawn from one sample of a study of CD8 T cells in ankylosing spondylitis. TCRdb reprocessed the 5' RACE reads via MiXCR and lists one record per CDR3 protein. The profile shows about 480,000 distinct CDR3 sequences, about 15% of them singletons. Sequencing used blood, either unsorted or a sorted T cell fraction (not recorded which). These receptors were collected from a male donor with ankylosing spondylitis. The CDR3 runs from the conserved cysteine through the conserved F or W. Each record gives: CDR3 protein, CDR3 DNA, J gene, D gene, V gene, clone size. D genes are given only for firm matches. For some rows the clone size is stated as once, few or many, or as a class when expanded; others skip it.

CASRRTGGASYEQYF	TGTGCCAGCAGAAGGACAGGGGGCGCATCCTACGAGCAGTACTTC	TRBJ2-7	TRBD1	TRBV12-3/TRBV12-4	many
CSLAGLAGGPDTQYF	TGCAGCCTTGCAGGTCTAGCGGGGGGCCCAGATACGCAGTATTTT	TRBJ2-3	TRBD2	TRBV29-1	NA
CASSRDTRGTEAFF	TGTGCCAGCAGTCGGGACACGAGGGGCACTGAAGCTTTCTTT	TRBJ1-1	NA	TRBV7-2	once
CASSFLRDQLFF	TGTGCCAGCAGTTTTCTGAGGGACCAACTGTTTTTT	TRBJ1-4	NA	TRBV12-3/TRBV12-4	many
CASSEMGIAGVSDTQYF	TGTGCCAGCAGTGAAATGGGGATAGCGGGAGTATCTGATACGCAGTATTTT	TRBJ2-3	TRBD2	TRBV2	NA
CATMGAFSYEQYF	TGTGCCACCATGGGGGCTTTCTCCTACGAGCAGTACTTC	TRBJ2-7	NA	TRBV24-1	few
CSARERGGNTIYF	TGCAGTGCTAGGGAGCGGGGTGGAAACACCATATATTTT	TRBJ1-3	NA	TRBV20-1	many
CASGAGGEANEQFF	TGCGCCAGCGGAGCGGGGGGGGAGGCCAATGAGCAGTTCTTC	TRBJ2-1	TRBD2	TRBV5-1	many
CSARVDAEQFF	TGCAGTGCTAGGGTAGATGCTGAGCAGTTCTTC	TRBJ2-1	NA	TRBV20-1	few
CASSLDYNEQFF	TGTGCCAGCAGTTTAGATTACAATGAGCAGTTCTTC	TRBJ2-1	NA	TRBV28	many
CSAREVPRTEAFF	TGCAGTGCTAGAGAGGTCCCAAGGACTGAAGCTTTCTTT	TRBJ1-1	NA	TRBV20-1	NA
CASSVFGAGEQYF	TGTGCCAGCAGCGTATTCGGGGCGGGGGAGCAGTACTTC	TRBJ2-7	NA	TRBV9	few
CASSVYSTKRGSLSGQPQHF	TGTGCCAGCAGCGTATATTCAACCAAACGGGGTAGTCTTTCTGGGCAGCCCCAGCATTTT	TRBJ1-5	NA	TRBV9	few
CASSLEGGRTYNEQFF	TGCGCCAGCAGCTTGGAGGGAGGGAGGACCTACAATGAGCAGTTCTTC	TRBJ2-1	TRBD2	TRBV5-1	NA
CTSSFRGVRTSLGNTIYF	TGTACCAGCAGTTTTAGGGGGGTTCGTACTTCGTTAGGAAACACCATATATTTT	TRBJ1-3	NA	TRBV12-3/TRBV12-4	NA
CASSQDVNTEAFF	TGCGCCAGCAGCCAAGATGTGAACACTGAAGCTTTCTTT	TRBJ1-1	NA	TRBV4-3	few
CSARTREYTDTQYF	TGCAGTGCTAGAACGCGGGAGTACACAGATACGCAGTATTTT	TRBJ2-3	TRBD2	TRBV20-1	NA
CASSPVVRDADTQYF	TGTGCCAGCAGCCCCGTCGTGAGGGACGCAGATACGCAGTATTTT	TRBJ2-3	NA	TRBV5-4	NA
CASSLVLEYTDTQYF	TGCGCCAGCAGCTTGGTCTTAGAATACACAGATACGCAGTATTTT	TRBJ2-3	NA	TRBV5-1	NA
CASSSLTGGTDTQYF	TGTGCCAGCAGCTCCCTAACAGGGGGCACAGATACGCAGTATTTT	TRBJ2-3	TRBD1	TRBV5-5	NA
CASSYSSRATGLHF	TGTGCCAGCAGTTACTCGAGCCGAGCCACAGGCCTCCACTTT	TRBJ1-6	NA	TRBV6-5	few
CASSQTWTNLHEQYF	TGTGCCAGCAGCCAGACCTGGACTAATCTCCACGAGCAGTACTTC	TRBJ2-7	NA	TRBV3-1	few
CASSFWGAHEQYF	TGTGCCAGCAGCTTCTGGGGGGCTCACGAGCAGTACTTC	TRBJ2-7	NA	TRBV7-9	NA
CASSLELAGELFF	TGTGCCAGCAGCTTAGAACTGGCCGGGGAGCTGTTTTTT	TRBJ2-2	NA	TRBV11-3	NA
CSVKRMNTEAFF	TGCAGTGTGAAGAGAATGAACACTGAAGCTTTCTTT	TRBJ1-1	NA	TRBV20-1	NA
CSVTLSGANVLTF	TGCAGCGTCACACTCTCTGGGGCCAACGTCCTGACTTTC	TRBJ2-6	NA	TRBV29-1	many
CAWSPIREAFF	TGTGCCTGGAGTCCGATCCGGGAAGCTTTCTTT	TRBJ1-1	NA	TRBV30	many
CASSFGPESTDTQYF	TGCGCCAGCAGCTTCGGACCCGAAAGCACAGATACGCAGTATTTT	TRBJ2-3	NA	TRBV5-1	few
CASSPLQGNQPQHF	TGTGCCAGCTCACCACTGCAGGGGAATCAGCCCCAGCATTTT	TRBJ1-5	NA	TRBV18	NA
CSVEDSGRAAVEQYF	TGCAGCGTTGAAGATAGCGGCAGGGCGGCGGTTGAGCAGTACTTC	TRBJ2-7	NA	TRBV29-1	few
CASSSIAGAPDTQYF	TGTGCCAGCTCGTCCATAGCGGGAGCGCCAGATACGCAGTATTTT	TRBJ2-3	TRBD2	TRBV18	NA
CATSLTGYNEQFF	TGTGCCACCAGCCTTACAGGATACAATGAGCAGTTCTTC	TRBJ2-1	NA	TRBV24-1	NA
CASSIAAGHYEQYF	TGTGCCAGCAGTATTGCAGCAGGTCACTACGAGCAGTACTTC	TRBJ2-7	NA	TRBV6-2/TRBV6-3	NA
CSVGGTAPGEKLFF	TGCAGCGTGGGGGGGACAGCGCCTGGTGAAAAACTGTTTTTT	TRBJ1-4	TRBD1	TRBV29-1	many
CASSQQGAGELFF	TGTGCCAGCTCACAACAGGGTGCCGGGGAGCTGTTTTTT	TRBJ2-2	NA	TRBV18	NA
CASSESGPNQPQHF	TGTGCCAGCAGTGAATCCGGGCCCAATCAGCCCCAGCATTTT	TRBJ1-5	NA	TRBV25-1	few
CASSFGVLQMHATQYF	TGTGCCAGCAGTTTTGGGGTGTTGCAGATGCACGCTACGCAGTATTTT	TRBJ2-3	NA	TRBV12-3/TRBV12-4	few